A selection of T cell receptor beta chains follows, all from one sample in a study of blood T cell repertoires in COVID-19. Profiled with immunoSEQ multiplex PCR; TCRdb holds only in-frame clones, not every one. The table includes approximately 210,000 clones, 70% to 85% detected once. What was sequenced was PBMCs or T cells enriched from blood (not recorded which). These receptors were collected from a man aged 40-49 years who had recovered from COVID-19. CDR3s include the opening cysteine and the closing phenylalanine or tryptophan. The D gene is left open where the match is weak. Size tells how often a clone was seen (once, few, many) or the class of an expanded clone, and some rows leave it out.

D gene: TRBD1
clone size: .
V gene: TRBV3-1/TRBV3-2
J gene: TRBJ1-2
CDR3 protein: CASSQWTGKSYGYTF
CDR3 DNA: TGTGCCAGCAGCCAATGGACAGGGAAATCCTATGGCTACACCTTC

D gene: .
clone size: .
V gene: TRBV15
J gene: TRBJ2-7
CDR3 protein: CATSQDTTYEQYF
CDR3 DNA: TGTGCCACCAGCCAGGACACGACCTACGAGCAGTACTTC

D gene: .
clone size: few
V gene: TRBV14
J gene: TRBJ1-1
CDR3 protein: CASSQVPSTEAFF
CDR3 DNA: TGTGCCAGCAGCCAAGTACCCAGCACTGAAGCTTTCTTT

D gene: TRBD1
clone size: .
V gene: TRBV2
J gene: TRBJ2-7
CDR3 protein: CASEWGGTGSLTTGRSPF
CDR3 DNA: TGTGCCAGCGAATGGGGGGGGACAGGGTCTCTGACTACGGGACGGTCTCCCTTC

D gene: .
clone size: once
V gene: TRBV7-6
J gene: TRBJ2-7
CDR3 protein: CASSSRGGTNSYEQYF
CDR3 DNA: TGTGCCAGCAGCTCGCGCGGAGGGACGAACTCCTACGAGCAGTACTTC

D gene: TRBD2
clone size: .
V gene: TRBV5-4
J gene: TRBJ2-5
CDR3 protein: CASSLAGGRETQYF
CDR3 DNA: TGTGCCAGCAGTTTAGCGGGGGGGCGGGAGACCCAGTACTTC

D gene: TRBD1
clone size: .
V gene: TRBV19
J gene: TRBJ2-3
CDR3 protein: CARRDRGMYF
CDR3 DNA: TGTGCCAGAAGGGACAGGGGAATGTATTTT

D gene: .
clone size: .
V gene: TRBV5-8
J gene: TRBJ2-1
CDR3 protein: CASSLGEVPRWEQFF
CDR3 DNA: TGTGCCAGCAGCTTGGGTGAGGTGCCAAGGTGGGAGCAGTTCTTC

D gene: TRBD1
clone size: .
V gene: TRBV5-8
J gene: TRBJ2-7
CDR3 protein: CASSAWTGYEQYF
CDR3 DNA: TGTGCCAGCAGCGCCTGGACAGGCTACGAGCAGTACTTC

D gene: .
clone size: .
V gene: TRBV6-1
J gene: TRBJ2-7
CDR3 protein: CASSEDAVTAYEQYF
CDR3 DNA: TGTGCCAGCAGTGAAGACGCGGTGACAGCCTACGAGCAGTACTTC

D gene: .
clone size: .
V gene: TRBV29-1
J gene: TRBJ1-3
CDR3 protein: CSVGGPGNTIYF
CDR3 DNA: TGCAGCGTTGGCGGGCCTGGAAACACCATATATTTT

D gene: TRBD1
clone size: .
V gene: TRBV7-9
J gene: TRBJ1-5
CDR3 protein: CASSSTGGDQPQHF
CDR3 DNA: TGTGCCAGCAGCTCAACAGGGGGAGACCAGCCCCAGCATTTT

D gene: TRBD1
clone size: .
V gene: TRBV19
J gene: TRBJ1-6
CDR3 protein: CASRDRGSYNSPLHF
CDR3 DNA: TGTGCCAGTAGAGACAGGGGGTCCTATAATTCACCCCTCCACTTT

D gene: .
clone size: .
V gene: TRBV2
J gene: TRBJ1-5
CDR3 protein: CASSADPPATGQPQHF
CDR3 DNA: TGTGCCAGCAGTGCCGACCCGCCTGCGACGGGGCAGCCCCAGCATTTT

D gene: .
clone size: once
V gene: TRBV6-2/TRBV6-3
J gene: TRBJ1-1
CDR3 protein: CASSRSFTEAFF
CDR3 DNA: TGTGCCAGCAGTCGTAGCTTCACTGAAGCTTTCTTT

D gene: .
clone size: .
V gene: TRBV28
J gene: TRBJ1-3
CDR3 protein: CASRIPQGNTIYF
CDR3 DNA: TGTGCCAGCAGAATCCCGCAGGGAAACACCATATATTTT

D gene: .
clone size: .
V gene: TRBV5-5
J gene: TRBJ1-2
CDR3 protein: CASSLDTPGLNGYTF
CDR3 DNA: TGTGCCAGCAGCTTGGATACCCCAGGGCTAAATGGCTACACCTTC

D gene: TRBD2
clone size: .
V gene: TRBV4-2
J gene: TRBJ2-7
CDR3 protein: CASSQSGLLSYEQYF
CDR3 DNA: TGTGCCAGCAGCCAGTCGGGACTACTCTCCTACGAGCAGTACTTC

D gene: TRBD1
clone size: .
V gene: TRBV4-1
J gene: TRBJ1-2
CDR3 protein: CASSPLHRGDYGYTF
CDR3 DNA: TGCGCCAGCAGCCCTTTACACAGGGGCGACTATGGCTACACCTTC

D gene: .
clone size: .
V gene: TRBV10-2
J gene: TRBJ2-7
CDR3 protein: CASSDRPPTEQYF
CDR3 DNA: TGCGCCAGCAGTGACAGGCCCCCCACGGAGCAGTACTTC

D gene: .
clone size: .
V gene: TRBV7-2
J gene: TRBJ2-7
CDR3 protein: CASSSRLGGPYEQYF
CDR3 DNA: TGTGCCAGCAGCTCCAGACTAGGTGGCCCCTACGAGCAGTACTTC

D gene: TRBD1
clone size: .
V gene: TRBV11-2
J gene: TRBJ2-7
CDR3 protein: CASSFTRGPYEQYF
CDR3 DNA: TGTGCCAGCAGCTTTACCAGGGGGCCCTACGAGCAGTACTTC

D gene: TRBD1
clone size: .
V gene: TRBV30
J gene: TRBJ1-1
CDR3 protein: CAWDRQGHTEAFF
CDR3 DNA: TGTGCCTGGGACCGACAGGGCCACACTGAAGCTTTCTTT

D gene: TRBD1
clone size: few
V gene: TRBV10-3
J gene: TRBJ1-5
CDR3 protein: CAISAGGGNQPQHF
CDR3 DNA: TGTGCCATCAGCGCAGGGGGCGGAAATCAGCCCCAGCATTTT

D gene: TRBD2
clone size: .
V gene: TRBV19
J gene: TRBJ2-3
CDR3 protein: CASSIVAGDTDTQYF
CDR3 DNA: TGTGCCAGTAGTATAGTTGCGGGGGACACAGATACGCAGTATTTT

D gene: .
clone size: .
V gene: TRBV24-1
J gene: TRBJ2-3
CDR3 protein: CATSDLQAAYTDTQYF
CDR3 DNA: TGTGCCACCAGTGATTTGCAAGCGGCCTACACAGATACGCAGTATTTT

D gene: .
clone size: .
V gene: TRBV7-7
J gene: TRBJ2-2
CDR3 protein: CASSFGPVLNTGELFF
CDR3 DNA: TGTGCCAGCAGCTTTGGCCCAGTCCTTAACACCGGGGAGCTGTTTTTT

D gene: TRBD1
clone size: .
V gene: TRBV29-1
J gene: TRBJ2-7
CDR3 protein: CSVLSTGGQQYF
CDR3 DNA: TGCAGCGTTCTCTCGACAGGGGGCCAGCAGTACTTC

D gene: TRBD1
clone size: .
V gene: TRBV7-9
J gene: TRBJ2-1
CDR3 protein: CASSSDRPTGPSYNEQFF
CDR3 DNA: TGTGCCAGCAGTTCAGACCGTCCGACAGGGCCCTCCTACAATGAGCAGTTCTTC

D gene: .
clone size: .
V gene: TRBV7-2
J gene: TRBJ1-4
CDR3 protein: CASSFTVGGEKLFF
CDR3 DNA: TGTGCCAGCAGCTTCACGGTAGGAGGTGAAAAACTGTTTTTT

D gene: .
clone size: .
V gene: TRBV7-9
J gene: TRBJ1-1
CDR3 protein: CASSLTGEAFF
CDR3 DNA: TGTGCCAGCAGCTTAACCGGGGAAGCTTTCTTT

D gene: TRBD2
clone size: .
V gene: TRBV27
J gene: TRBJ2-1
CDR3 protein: CASSPLTSGVYNEQFF
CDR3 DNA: TGTGCCAGCAGTCCCCTCACTAGCGGGGTGTACAATGAGCAGTTCTTC

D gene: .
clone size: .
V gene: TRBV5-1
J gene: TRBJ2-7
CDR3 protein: CASSLRLVAEQSYEQYF
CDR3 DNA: TGCGCCAGCAGCTTACGACTCGTAGCGGAACAATCCTACGAGCAGTACTTC

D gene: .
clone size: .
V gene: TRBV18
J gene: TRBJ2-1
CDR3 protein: CASSSDRYNEQFF
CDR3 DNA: TGTGCCAGCTCTTCTGACAGATACAATGAGCAGTTCTTC

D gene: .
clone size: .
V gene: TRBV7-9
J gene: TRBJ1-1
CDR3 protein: CASSPFRGGSTEAFF
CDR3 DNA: TGTGCCAGCAGCCCCTTTAGGGGGGGGAGCACTGAAGCTTTCTTT

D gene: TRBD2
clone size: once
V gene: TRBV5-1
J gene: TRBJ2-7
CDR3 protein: CASSLGFGLAAYEQYF
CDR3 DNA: TGCGCCAGCAGCTTGGGTTTCGGACTAGCGGCTTACGAGCAGTACTTC

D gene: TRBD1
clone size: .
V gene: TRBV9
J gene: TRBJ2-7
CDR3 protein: CASSGGTGGMYEQYF
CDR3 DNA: TGTGCCAGCAGCGGGGGGACAGGGGGCATGTACGAGCAGTACTTC

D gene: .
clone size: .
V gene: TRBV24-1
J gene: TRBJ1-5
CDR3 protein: CATSDPRQVNQPQHF
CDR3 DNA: TGTGCCACCAGTGACCCCCGGCAGGTGAATCAGCCCCAGCATTTT

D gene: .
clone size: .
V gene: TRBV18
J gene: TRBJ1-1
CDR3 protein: CASSPRGRGNTEAFF
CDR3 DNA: TGTGCCAGCTCACCAAGGGGCAGGGGGAACACTGAAGCTTTCTTT

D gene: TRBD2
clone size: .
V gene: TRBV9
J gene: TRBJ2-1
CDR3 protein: CASSESGGAYNEQFF
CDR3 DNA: TGTGCCAGCAGCGAGAGCGGGGGGGCCTACAATGAGCAGTTCTTC

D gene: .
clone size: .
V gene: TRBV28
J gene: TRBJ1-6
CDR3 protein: CASSLNGGRDSPLHF
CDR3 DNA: TGTGCCAGCAGTTTGAACGGAGGGAGAGATTCACCCCTCCACTTT

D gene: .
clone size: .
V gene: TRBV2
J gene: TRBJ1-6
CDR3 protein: CASTNTGINSPLHF
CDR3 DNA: TGTGCCAGCACAAATACAGGGATTAATTCACCCCTCCACTTT

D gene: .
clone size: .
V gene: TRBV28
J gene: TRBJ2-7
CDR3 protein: CASSLTPRAAYEQYF
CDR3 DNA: TGTGCCAGCAGTTTGACCCCCAGGGCGGCCTACGAGCAGTACTTC

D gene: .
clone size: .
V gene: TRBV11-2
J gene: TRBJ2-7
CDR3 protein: CASSPQGGRYEQYF
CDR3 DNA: TGTGCCAGCAGCCCCCAGGGGGGCCGGTACGAGCAGTACTTC

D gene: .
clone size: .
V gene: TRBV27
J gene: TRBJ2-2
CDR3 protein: CASSRQLQAGELFF
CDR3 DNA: TGTGCCAGCAGCCGACAGCTCCAAGCTGGGGAGCTGTTTTTT

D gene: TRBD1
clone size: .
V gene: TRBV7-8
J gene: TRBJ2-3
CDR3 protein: CASSISQVDRGHTDTQYF
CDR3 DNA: TGTGCCAGCAGCATAAGCCAAGTGGACAGGGGGCATACAGATACGCAGTATTTT

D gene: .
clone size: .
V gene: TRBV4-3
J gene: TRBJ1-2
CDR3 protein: CASSQDTHSKGGYTF
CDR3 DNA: TGCGCCAGCAGCCAAGATACCCACAGTAAAGGAGGCTACACCTTC

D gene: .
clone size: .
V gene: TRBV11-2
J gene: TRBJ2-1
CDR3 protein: CASSFTSFPSEQFF
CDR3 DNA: TGTGCCAGCAGCTTTACTAGCTTCCCCAGTGAGCAGTTCTTC

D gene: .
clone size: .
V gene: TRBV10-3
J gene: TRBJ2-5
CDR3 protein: CAISTGILGEAGFAETQYF
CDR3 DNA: TGTGCCATCAGTACGGGCATCCTAGGGGAGGCGGGCTTCGCAGAGACCCAGTACTTC

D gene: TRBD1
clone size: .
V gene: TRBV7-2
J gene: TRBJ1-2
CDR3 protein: CASGQGLSNYGYTF
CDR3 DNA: TGTGCCAGCGGACAGGGTTTGTCCAACTATGGCTACACCTTC

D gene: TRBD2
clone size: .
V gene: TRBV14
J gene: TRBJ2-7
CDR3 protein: CASSQDALAGPSYEQYF
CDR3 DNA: TGTGCCAGCAGCCAAGACGCGTTAGCGGGCCCTTCCTACGAGCAGTACTTC

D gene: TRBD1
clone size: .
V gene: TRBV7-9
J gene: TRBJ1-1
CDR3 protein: CASSHSTGGGDTEAFF
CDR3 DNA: TGTGCCAGCAGTCATAGTACAGGGGGCGGGGACACTGAAGCTTTCTTT